Sequencing of this T cell receptor (beta chain) was carried out in a study of beta chain features in type 1 diabetes. General study results and limits: Among type 1 diabetes patients, VDJ junctions had fewer insertions and more deletions. The study found moderately but significantly shorter TCRB CDR3s in all four CD4+ subsets of Type 1 diabetes patients. The influence of HLA type on TCRB rearrangement stayed undetermined.

A remark on this clone: Its target is not known.

TCRB transcripts that were expressed got sequenced, as all of the isolated RNA had been reverse transcribed. Sequenced by immunoSEQ multiplex PCR; TCRdb stores in-frame clones only, minus some. The sample carries roughly 400,000 clones, around 10% recorded once. The specimen sequenced was central memory CD4+ T cells from blood. The TCR comes from a man aged 30 to 39 with type 1 diabetes.

In DNA, the CDR3 is TGTGCCAGCTCACCGCAGCCGGGGACAGGAAACACTGAAGCTTTCTTT. It encodes CASSPQPGTGNTEAFF. The chain has TRBV18 and TRBJ1-1, with TRBD1 matching 8 bases. Germline-derived CDR1 and CDR2 are KGHSH and LQKENI. This CDR3 region has 16 residues. V gave up 3 bases and J gave up 2 bases; unmatched junction bases: 8.